These 25 T cell receptor beta chains came from one sample sequenced in a study of OX40 agonist ivuxolimab in advanced cancers. Measured with immunoSEQ multiplex PCR; TCRdb has only the in-frame clones, and not every one. The data contain about 61,000 clones, roughly 84% of them seen just once; the ten biggest clones take up around 0.47%. The sample consisted of CD4+ or CD8+ T cells sorted from blood, taken in a trial of the OX40 agonist ivuxolimab. Every receptor here comes from an adult with an advanced solid tumor such as melanoma, head and neck, liver or kidney cancer.

The rearrangement uses TRBV18 and TRBJ2-7, with 9 nucleotides matching TRBD1. J lost 4 bases, V lost 5 bases, and 15 bases had no gene match. Germline-derived CDR1 and CDR2 are KGHSH and LQKENI. CDR3 length equals 17 residues. This CDR3 is CASSVFVPGTGYYEQYF. The CDR3 region has the DNA TGTGCCAGCTCAGTTTTCGTACCTGGGACAGGGTATTACGAGCAGTACTTC.

This clone was recorded once. This rearrangement joins TRBV4-2 to TRBJ1-2, with D perhaps TRBD1 (6 bases). The CDR3 has 13 residues. Germline lookup yields CDR1 LGHNA and CDR2 YNFKEQ. V lost 1 base and J 8 bases, leaving 11 bases between the germline ends. The CDR3, as DNA: TGTGCCAGCAGCCAAGTACAGGGACTGGGCTACACCTTC. Translated: CASSQVQGLGYTF.

This chain connects TRBV2 to TRBJ2-1; the match to TRBD2 covers 7 bases. After removal of 4 bases from V and 2 bases from J, the junction contained 2 bases not matched to a gene. CDR1 and CDR2 (germline): SNHLY, FYNNEI. This CDR3 has 14 amino acids. The CDR3 protein is CASSGEGAYNEQFF. CDR3 in DNA: TGTGCCAGCAGTGGGGAGGGAGCCTACAATGAGCAGTTCTTC.

This sequence joins TRBV7-9 and TRBJ1-2; no definite D call. The CDR3 covers 16 residues. Germline CDR1 is SEHNR and CDR2 is FQNEAQ (reference sequence). V was trimmed by 6 bases and J by 2 bases, leaving 19 bases between them. The CDR3 DNA is TGTGCCAGCAGACCTACAGATGCAAGTACAAACTATGGCTACACCTTC. Translation gives CASRPTDASTNYGYTF.

The genes are TRBV5-1 and TRBJ2-7, with D tentatively TRBD2 (5 bases). Germline-derived CDR1 and CDR2 are SGHRS and YFSETQ. CDR3 length: 14 residues. Trimming took off 2 bases at V and 1 base at J, with 10 bases between the two ends. The CDR3 spells CASSLDTGSYEQYF. CDR3 coding DNA: TGCGCCAGCAGCTTAGACACGGGGTCCTACGAGCAGTACTTC.

The chain links TRBV9 to TRBJ2-3, with TRBD2 matching over 11 bases. CDR1 is SGDLS and CDR2 is YYNGEE in the germline V gene. V shed 6 bases and J 5 bases; nucleotides not matched to a gene: 8. The CDR3 contains 15 residues. CDR3 amino acids: CASTLGTSGEDTQYF. CDR3 nucleotides: TGTGCCAGCACCCTAGGGACTAGCGGAGAAGATACGCAGTATTTT.

The rearrangement joins TRBV7-2 to TRBJ1-5, with a tentative D call TRBD1 (5 bases). The germline CDR1 and CDR2 sequences are SGHTA and FQGNSA. The CDR3 length is 13 residues. Trimming pared 5 bases from V and 10 bases from J, leaving 15 bases between. The CDR3 DNA reads as TGTGCCAGCAGCCTTAGGTACGGACAACCCCAGCATTTT. As protein: CASSLRYGQPQHF. The complete variable domain, with remaining parts taken from reference TRBV7-2 and TRBJ1-5, reads GAGVSQSPSNKVTEKGKDVELRCDPISGHTALYWYRQSLGQGLEFLIYFQGNSAPDKSGLPSDRFSAERTGGSVSTLTIQRTQQEDSAVYLCASSLRYGQPQHFGDGTRLSIL.

This clone has just one count. This chain connects TRBV29-1 to TRBJ2-7; TRBD2 matches 10 bases. With 4 bases clipped from V and 9 bases from J, the junction kept 9 bases outside the gene matches. In germline, CDR1 is SQVTM, CDR2 ANQGSEA. The CDR3 totals 13 residues. The CDR3 DNA reads TGCAGCGTTGTCGCGAGCGGGAGGGATGTGCAGTACTTC. This codes for CSVVASGRDVQYF.

The V call is TRBV28, the J call TRBJ1-5, with 7 bases that match TRBD1. The germline gives CDR1 MDHEN, CDR2 SYDVKM. Trimming removed 4 bases from V and 4 bases from J; junction bases left unmatched: 13. The CDR3 is 17 amino acids. This chain's CDR3 is CASSSALKHRGNQPQHF. CDR3 nucleotide sequence: TGTGCCAGCAGTTCCGCCCTAAAGCACAGGGGTAATCAGCCCCAGCATTTT.

CDR3 DNA: TGTGCCAGCAGCTTGGGAGGGTCTGGAAACACCATATATTTT. Protein: CASSLGGSGNTIYF. The chain carries TRBV7-3 and TRBJ1-3; D remains unclear. The CDR3 contains 14 residues. V was clipped by 3 bases and J by 1 base, with 7 bases between them. Germline assignment: CDR1 SGHTA and CDR2 FQGTGA.

The chain combines TRBV27 with TRBJ2-1; 13 bases are shared with TRBD2. After removal of 4 bases from V and 4 bases from J, the junction contained 4 bases not matched to a gene. The CDR3 has 16 residues. Germline V gene sequence: CDR1 MNHEY, CDR2 SMNVEV (reference sequence). CDR3 residues: CASSSGTSGDYNEQFF. The CDR3 DNA follows: TGTGCCAGCAGTTCCGGGACTAGCGGGGATTACAATGAGCAGTTCTTC.

The chain is built from TRBV10-2 and TRBJ2-7; 11 bases fit TRBD2. V was pared by 6 bases and J by 7 bases, with 8 bases of the junction left unmatched. The CDR3 is 14 residues long. The germline V gene encodes CDR1 WSHSY and CDR2 SAAADI. The CDR3 protein is CASRNSGRAREQYF. In DNA, the CDR3 is TGCGCCAGCAGAAATAGCGGGAGGGCCCGTGAGCAGTACTTC.

This sequence joins TRBV5-4 and TRBJ2-1, with D tentatively TRBD1 or TRBD2 (5 bases each). V was pared by 4 bases and J by 8 bases, with 16 bases between. This CDR3 region has 14 residues. CDR1 and CDR2 from the germline V gene are SGHNT and YYREEE (reference sequence). CDR3 coding DNA: TGTGCCAGCAGCCGGGACCCCGTGAACGATGAGCAGTTCTTC. It translates to CASSRDPVNDEQFF.

V is TRBV7-9 and J is TRBJ2-1; D may correspond to TRBD1 or TRBD2 (7 bases each). Trimming took 5 bases from V and 3 from J, leaving 17 bases between them. The germline CDR1 and CDR2 sequences are SEHNR and FQNEAQ (reference sequence). The CDR3 totals 16 residues. This chain's CDR3 is CASSPNTGDYYNEQFF. CDR3 in DNA: TGTGCCAGCAGCCCCAATACAGGGGACTACTACAATGAGCAGTTCTTC.

The rearrangement links TRBV7-9 to TRBJ2-3; D uncertain. Germline V gene lookup returns CDR1 SEHNR and CDR2 FQNEAQ (reference sequence). The ends were cut back, 5 bases at V and 15 bases at J, with 6 bases in the middle. CDR3 length: 8 residues. The CDR3 region has the DNA TGTGCCAGCAGCCCGAGTTATTTT. It translates to CASSPSYF. Variable domain in full (rest from reference TRBV7-9 and TRBJ2-3): DTGVSQNPRHKITKRGQNVTFRCDPISEHNRLYWYRQTLGQGPEFLTYFQNEAQLEKSRLLSDRFSAERPKGSFSTLEIQRTEQGDSAMYLCASSPSYFGPGTRLTVL.

The chain links TRBV6-1 to TRBJ1-5, with 7 bases aligning to TRBD1. Germline CDR1 MNHNS, CDR2 SASEGT. The CDR3 consists of 17 residues. Trimming at V came to 3 bases and at J to 1 base, leaving 9 bases not matched to a gene. Here the CDR3 DNA reads TGTGCCAGCAGTGAGTCTCGGACAGGCCTAAGCAATCAGCCCCAGCATTTT. Translation: CASSESRTGLSNQPQHF.

The chain couples TRBV5-1 to TRBJ2-5; 11 bases fit TRBD1. This CDR3 is built from 17 residues. J lost 5 bases, V lost 4 bases, and 13 bases had no gene match. The germline CDR1 and CDR2 sequences are SGHRS and YFSETQ. As DNA, the CDR3 is TGCGCCAGCAGCGCCGGACAGGGGGCGACCTTTGGGGAGACCCAGTACTTC. Its translation is CASSAGQGATFGETQYF.

The chain couples TRBV6-1 to TRBJ2-2; D remains ambiguous. Per germline, CDR1 MNHNS and CDR2 SASEGT. The germline V and J ends were trimmed by 4 bases and 7 bases, with 4 bases remaining between them. CDR3 length: 11 amino acids. The CDR3 sequence is CASSAGGELFF. The DNA of the CDR3 is TGTGCCAGCAGTGCCGGCGGGGAGCTGTTTTTT.

The J gene is TRBJ2-2, the V gene TRBV7-9; D not resolved. The CDR3 loop spans 14 amino acids. Trimming removed 2 bases from V and 7 bases from J, with 11 bases in between. Germline CDR1 reads SEHNR; CDR2 reads FQNEAQ (reference sequence). The CDR3 DNA reads TGTGCCAGCAGCTTATCAGGTCCTGACGGGGAGCTGTTTTTT. Translating gives CASSLSGPDGELFF. Full variable domain (outside the CDR3, taken from reference TRBV7-9 and TRBJ2-2): DTGVSQNPRHKITKRGQNVTFRCDPISEHNRLYWYRQTLGQGPEFLTYFQNEAQLEKSRLLSDRFSAERPKGSFSTLEIQRTEQGDSAMYLCASSLSGPDGELFFGEGSRLTVL.

The chain joins TRBV19 to TRBJ1-2; D not certain. The CDR3 covers 15 residues. Trimming left V 7 bases short and J 7 bases short, with 22 bases between. Germline V gene lookup returns CDR1 LNHDA and CDR2 SQIVND (reference sequence). The CDR3 loop reads CASTKVLREVGGYTF. CDR3 DNA: TGTGCCAGTACGAAGGTCTTGAGAGAGGTCGGTGGCTACACCTTC.

The V call is TRBV5-4, the J call TRBJ2-3; D ambiguous. The germline V gene has CDR1 SGHNT and CDR2 YYREEE (reference sequence). The ends were cut back, 2 bases at V and 0 bases at J, with 7 bases in the middle. This CDR3 has 14 amino acids. The CDR3 bases are TGTGCCAGCAGCTTTAGGGAAAGCACAGATACGCAGTATTTT. It encodes CASSFRESTDTQYF.

This clone qualifies as medium-sized. The V call is TRBV7-9, the J call TRBJ1-2; D call uncertain. This CDR3 spans 11 amino acids. From germline, CDR1 is SEHNR and CDR2 FQNEAQ (reference sequence). Trimming shortened V by 3 bases and J by 4 bases, and 3 bases separated the two germline ends. The DNA for the CDR3 is TGTGCCAGCAGCTTTGGCTATGGCTACACCTTC. Its translation: CASSFGYGYTF. Full variable domain (outside the CDR3, taken from reference TRBV7-9 and TRBJ1-2): DTGVSQNPRHKITKRGQNVTFRCDPISEHNRLYWYRQTLGQGPEFLTYFQNEAQLEKSRLLSDRFSAERPKGSFSTLEIQRTEQGDSAMYLCASSFGYGYTFGSGTRLTVV.

This clone appeared many times. This chain connects TRBV5-1 to TRBJ1-4; D is perhaps TRBD1 (5 bases). The ends were cut back, 4 bases at V and 6 bases at J, with 19 bases in the middle. CDR3 length: 16 residues. The germline V gene has CDR1 SGHRS and CDR2 YFSETQ. The DNA for the CDR3 is TGCGCCAGCAGCCCGGGGACTTCCGGCCAGGATGAAAAACTGTTTTTT. This translates into CASSPGTSGQDEKLFF. Complete variable domain (other parts from reference TRBV5-1 and TRBJ1-4): KAGVTQTPRYLIKTRGQQVTLSCSPISGHRSVSWYQQTPGQGLQFLFEYFSETQRNKGNFPGRFSGRQFSNSRSEMNVSTLELGDSALYLCASSPGTSGQDEKLFFGSGTQLSVL.

V gene TRBV5-4 combines with J gene TRBJ2-5, with TRBD1 matching 7 bases. From germline, CDR1 is SGHNT and CDR2 YYREEE (reference sequence). V dropped 4 bases and J dropped 1; count of bases not matched to a gene: 7. The CDR3 totals 15 residues. The CDR3 spells CASSHRDSLQETQYF. CDR3 nucleotide sequence: TGTGCCAGCAGCCATCGGGACAGCCTCCAAGAGACCCAGTACTTC.

The rearrangement joins TRBV27 to TRBJ1-4; possible D gene TRBD1, 6 bases. Trimming removed 6 bases at V and 3 bases at J, with 17 bases between. The CDR3 has 16 residues. Germline V gene data show CDR1 as MNHEY and CDR2 as SMNVEV (reference sequence). The CDR3 nucleotides are TGTGCCAGCAGACAGGGTCCCTCCGGGGCTAATGAAAAACTGTTTTTT. This gives the protein CASRQGPSGANEKLFF.